This T cell receptor beta chain was observed in a study of CD8+ T cells in alopecia areata. Study-wide context: Treatment comprised oral tofacitinib, 5 to 10 mg twice daily, in treated patients. Dosing with tofacitinib proceeded for 6 to 18 months, followed by 6 months off drug. Whole-study results and caveats: Tofacitinib significantly brought down scalp clonality and expanded CD8+ clones among top 100. Association of baseline CD8+ expansion with response is uncertain owing to one nonresponder.

Germline CDR1 reads SQVTM; CDR2 reads ANQGSEA. The CDR3 contains 17 residues. J gave up 6 bases and V 4 bases, and 18 bases lay outside the gene matches. In the case of this clone: The antigen remains undetermined.

Investigators isolated RNA and reverse transcribed it into cDNA to act as the sequencing template. Profiling relied on immunoSEQ multiplex PCR, and the TCRdb table lists in-frame clones only, not all of them. The sample gives about 270,000 clones, approximately 60% of which show up once; about 0.9% is in the top ten. Treatment of the sample: oral pan-JAK inhibitor, 5-10 mg twice daily. J is TRBJ2-4 and V is TRBV29-1; 7 nucleotides align to TRBD1. This clonotype was sampled from a human donor with alopecia areata. Source: CD4+ T cells sorted from blood, taken around week 52, from a patient treated with tofacitinib. The CDR3 protein is CSVAPSNLGGRRNIQYF. DNA of the CDR3: TGCAGCGTTGCCCCCTCGAATCTAGGGGGCCGACGAAACATTCAGTACTTC.